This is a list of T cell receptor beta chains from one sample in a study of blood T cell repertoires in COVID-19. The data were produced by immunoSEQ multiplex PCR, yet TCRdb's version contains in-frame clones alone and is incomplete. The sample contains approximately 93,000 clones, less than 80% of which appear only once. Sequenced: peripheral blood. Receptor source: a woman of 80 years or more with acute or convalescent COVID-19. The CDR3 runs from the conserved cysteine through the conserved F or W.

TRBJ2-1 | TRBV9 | CASSPHEGALFF
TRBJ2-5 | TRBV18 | CASSPESRAMVTQYF
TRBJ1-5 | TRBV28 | CASSLPGQSNQPQHF
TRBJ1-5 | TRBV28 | CASSLWRQPQHF
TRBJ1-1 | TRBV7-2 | CASSLQGRNTEAFF
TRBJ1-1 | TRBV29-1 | CSVGRGGMNTEAFF
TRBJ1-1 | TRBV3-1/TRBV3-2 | CASSQDRGGTEAFF
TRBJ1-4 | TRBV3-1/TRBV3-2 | CASSQGGTRGKLFF
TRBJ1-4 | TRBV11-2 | CASSSPMGPNEKLFF
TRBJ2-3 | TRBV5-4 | CASSRAAGLSTDTQYF
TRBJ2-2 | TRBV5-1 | CASSRVPSGELFF
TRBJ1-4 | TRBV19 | CASSIGLGQGTEKLFF
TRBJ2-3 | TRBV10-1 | CASSEPLAGGQTDTQYF
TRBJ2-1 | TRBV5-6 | CASSSIQGASYNEQFF
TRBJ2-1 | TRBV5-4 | CASSVNLRTSGGGNEQFF
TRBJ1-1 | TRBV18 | CASSPSAGLRNTEAFF
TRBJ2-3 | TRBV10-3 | CAISEVTVGTDTQYF
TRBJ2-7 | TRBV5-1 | CASSFGGTGSYEQYF
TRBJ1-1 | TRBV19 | CASSISVQARKEAFF
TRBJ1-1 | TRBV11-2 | CASSFGESNTEAFF
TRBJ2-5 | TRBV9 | CASSVARGVQETQYF
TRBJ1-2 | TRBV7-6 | CASSSRTENFGGYTF